The rows below give T cell receptor beta chains drawn from one sample of a study of T cell clones after liver transplantation. Assay used: immunoSEQ multiplex PCR; TCRdb lists only in-frame clones, some missing. The data hold over 100,000 clones, with 80% to 85% observed a single time. Material: CD4+ T cells from blood, obtained before liver transplant. The receptors were gathered from a human donor who received a liver transplant. The CDR3 runs from the conserved cysteine through the conserved F or W. A D gene is named only where the DNA matches it firmly. Clone size appears in some rows only: once, few, many, or a class for an expanded clone.

j_gene: TRBJ1-5; d_gene: NA; v_gene: TRBV27; abundance: NA; CDR3nt: TGTGCCAGCAAGGGGGGGGTCTGGGGGGATCAGCCCCAGCATTTT; CDR3aa: CASKGGVWGDQPQHF
j_gene: TRBJ2-7; d_gene: TRBD2; v_gene: TRBV6-6; abundance: NA; CDR3nt: TGTGCCAGCAGGATACTAGCGGGAGGTTCCTACGAGCAGTACTTC; CDR3aa: CASRILAGGSYEQYF
j_gene: TRBJ2-3; d_gene: TRBD2; v_gene: TRBV28; abundance: NA; CDR3nt: TGTGCCAGCAGAGCAGCGGGACTAGCAACAGATACGCAGTATTTT; CDR3aa: CASRAAGLATDTQYF
j_gene: TRBJ2-5; d_gene: TRBD1; v_gene: TRBV28; abundance: NA; CDR3nt: TGTGCCAGCAGTTTATGGGTTAGTAGAGGTGCAGGGGGCCGGCGAGAGACCCAGTACTTC; CDR3aa: CASSLWVSRGAGGRRETQYF
j_gene: TRBJ1-5; d_gene: NA; v_gene: TRBV5-6; abundance: NA; CDR3nt: TGTGCCAGCAGCTTGGGGTCGGGGATGGGCAATCAGCCCCAGCATTTT; CDR3aa: CASSLGSGMGNQPQHF
j_gene: TRBJ2-7; d_gene: NA; v_gene: TRBV7-6; abundance: NA; CDR3nt: TGTGCCAGCAGCCAGGAGCCCCCCTCTGGAGTAGGGGATTACGAGCAGTACTTC; CDR3aa: CASSQEPPSGVGDYEQYF
j_gene: TRBJ1-6; d_gene: NA; v_gene: TRBV30; abundance: NA; CDR3nt: TGTGCCGGAGGATATGAAGGAAACTCACCCCTCCACTTT; CDR3aa: CAGGYEGNSPLHF
j_gene: TRBJ1-5; d_gene: NA; v_gene: TRBV2; abundance: NA; CDR3nt: TGTGCCAGCAGCCGGGGGGACAATCAGCCCCAGCATTTT; CDR3aa: CASSRGDNQPQHF
j_gene: TRBJ2-5; d_gene: NA; v_gene: TRBV6-5; abundance: NA; CDR3nt: TGTGCCAGCAGTTACGGTTCGGGGCGGAATATGGAGACCCAGTACTTC; CDR3aa: CASSYGSGRNMETQYF
j_gene: TRBJ1-2; d_gene: NA; v_gene: TRBV19; abundance: NA; CDR3nt: TGTGCCAGTAGTATGAATAGCCCTAACTATGGCTACACCTTC; CDR3aa: CASSMNSPNYGYTF
j_gene: TRBJ1-1; d_gene: NA; v_gene: TRBV7-6; abundance: NA; CDR3nt: TGTGCCAGCAGCTCCCGGCGGACTGAAGCTTTCTTT; CDR3aa: CASSSRRTEAFF
j_gene: TRBJ2-1; d_gene: NA; v_gene: TRBV27; abundance: NA; CDR3nt: TGTGCCAGCAGCAGATCTAGCGCCAGCTCCTACAATGAGCAGTTCTTC; CDR3aa: CASSRSSASSYNEQFF
j_gene: TRBJ2-7; d_gene: TRBD1; v_gene: TRBV6-5; abundance: NA; CDR3nt: TGTGCCACCACCAGGGGGCAGGGGTACGAGCAGTACTTC; CDR3aa: CATTRGQGYEQYF
j_gene: TRBJ1-4; d_gene: NA; v_gene: TRBV7-9; abundance: NA; CDR3nt: TGTGCCAGCACCCAGCCGCCAACTAATGAAAAACTGTTTTTT; CDR3aa: CASTQPPTNEKLFF
j_gene: TRBJ2-3; d_gene: TRBD2; v_gene: TRBV29-1; abundance: once; CDR3nt: TGCAGCGCTTGGGTGCCCAGCGGGGCGCGCACAGATACGCAGTATTTT; CDR3aa: CSAWVPSGARTDTQYF
j_gene: TRBJ1-2; d_gene: TRBD1; v_gene: TRBV7-8; abundance: NA; CDR3nt: TGTGCCAGCAGCTTAGACGAAGGGGGCCCGAGCTATGGCTACACCTTC; CDR3aa: CASSLDEGGPSYGYTF
j_gene: TRBJ1-2; d_gene: NA; v_gene: TRBV19; abundance: few; CDR3nt: TGTGCCAGTAGTATATACCGGAACTATGGCTACACCTTC; CDR3aa: CASSIYRNYGYTF
j_gene: TRBJ2-7; d_gene: TRBD1; v_gene: TRBV7-9; abundance: NA; CDR3nt: TGTGCCAGCAGCCCCCTCCGGACAGGGCGGGACTACGAGCAGTACTTC; CDR3aa: CASSPLRTGRDYEQYF
j_gene: TRBJ1-4; d_gene: TRBD1; v_gene: TRBV11-2; abundance: NA; CDR3nt: TGTGCCAGCAGCTCGTCGGGACAGCCGAATGAAAAACTGTTTTTT; CDR3aa: CASSSSGQPNEKLFF
j_gene: TRBJ1-5; d_gene: TRBD1; v_gene: TRBV2; abundance: NA; CDR3nt: TGTGCCAGCAGTGTCCCAGGGGGAGTTCAGCCCCAGCATTTT; CDR3aa: CASSVPGGVQPQHF
j_gene: TRBJ1-1; d_gene: NA; v_gene: TRBV19; abundance: NA; CDR3nt: TGTGCCAGTAGTATTCAGCCCGGAGGATTCGCCACTGAAGCTTTCTTT; CDR3aa: CASSIQPGGFATEAFF
j_gene: TRBJ2-7; d_gene: TRBD2; v_gene: TRBV15; abundance: NA; CDR3nt: TGTGCCACCAGCAGGAGCGGGGATCTCTCCTACGAGCAGTACTTC; CDR3aa: CATSRSGDLSYEQYF
j_gene: TRBJ2-2; d_gene: NA; v_gene: TRBV5-1; abundance: once; CDR3nt: TGCGCCAGCAGCTCCTCGACGGTCTCGGGGGAGCTGTTTTTT; CDR3aa: CASSSSTVSGELFF
j_gene: TRBJ2-7; d_gene: TRBD2; v_gene: TRBV5-6; abundance: NA; CDR3nt: TGTGCCAGCAGCGAACTTAGCGGGGGGGCCAACTACGAGCAGTACTTC; CDR3aa: CASSELSGGANYEQYF
j_gene: TRBJ2-1; d_gene: TRBD2; v_gene: TRBV5-4; abundance: few; CDR3nt: TGTGCCAGCAGCTTGGCGGCTAGCGGGACCTACAATGAGCAGTTCTTC; CDR3aa: CASSLAASGTYNEQFF
j_gene: TRBJ2-7; d_gene: NA; v_gene: TRBV11-2; abundance: NA; CDR3nt: TGTGCCAGCAGCGGGGGGCAAAACCGGGACACCTCCTACGAGCAGTACTTC; CDR3aa: CASSGGQNRDTSYEQYF
j_gene: TRBJ2-1; d_gene: TRBD2; v_gene: TRBV15; abundance: NA; CDR3nt: TGTGCCACCAGCACCCCCCCGGGACTAGCGCATGAGCAGTTCTTC; CDR3aa: CATSTPPGLAHEQFF
j_gene: TRBJ1-3; d_gene: NA; v_gene: TRBV7-6; abundance: NA; CDR3nt: TGTGCCAGCAGCCTGGCCTCTGGAAACACCATATATTTT; CDR3aa: CASSLASGNTIYF
j_gene: TRBJ2-5; d_gene: TRBD1; v_gene: TRBV7-6; abundance: NA; CDR3nt: TGTGCCAGCAGCCCAGTGACAGGGTCCTCCTTAGAGACCCAGTACTTC; CDR3aa: CASSPVTGSSLETQYF
j_gene: TRBJ2-1; d_gene: TRBD2; v_gene: TRBV14; abundance: once; CDR3nt: TGTGCCAGCAGCCCCCAAGTCATTAGCGGGGGAAGGAATGAGCAGTTCTTC; CDR3aa: CASSPQVISGGRNEQFF
j_gene: TRBJ1-5; d_gene: NA; v_gene: TRBV19; abundance: NA; CDR3nt: TGTGCCAGTAGCCCCGGGACGGTTAGCAATCAGCCCCAGCATTTT; CDR3aa: CASSPGTVSNQPQHF